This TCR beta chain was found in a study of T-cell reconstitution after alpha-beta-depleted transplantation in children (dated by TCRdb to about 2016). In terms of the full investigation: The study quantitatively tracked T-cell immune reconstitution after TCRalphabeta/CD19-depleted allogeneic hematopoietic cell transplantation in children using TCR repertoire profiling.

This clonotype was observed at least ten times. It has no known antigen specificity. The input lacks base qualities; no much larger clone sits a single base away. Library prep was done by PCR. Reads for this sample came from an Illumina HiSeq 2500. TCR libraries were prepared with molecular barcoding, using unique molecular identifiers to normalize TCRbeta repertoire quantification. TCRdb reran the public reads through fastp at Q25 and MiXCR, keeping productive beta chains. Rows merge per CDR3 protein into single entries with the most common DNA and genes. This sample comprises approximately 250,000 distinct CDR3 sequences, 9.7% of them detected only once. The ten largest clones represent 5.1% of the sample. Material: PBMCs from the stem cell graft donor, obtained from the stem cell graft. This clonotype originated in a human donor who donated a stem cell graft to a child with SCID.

The CDR3 in this case is CASSSGTNFYNEQFF. The bases are TGCGCCAGCAGTTCCGGGACCAACTTCTACAATGAGCAGTTCTTC. The V and J genes are TRBV5-1 and TRBJ2-1; the D segment might be TRBD1 or TRBD2, since each matches 5 bases. CDR1 and CDR2 are read off the germline V gene as SGHRS and YFSETQ. V loses 5 bases of germline sequence and J loses 3 bases, and the interval between the two ends is 15 bases. From its cysteine to its phenylalanine, the CDR3 spans 15 amino acids. Left in the record is the CDR3 DNA by itself, 45 bases read in frame from the first base.